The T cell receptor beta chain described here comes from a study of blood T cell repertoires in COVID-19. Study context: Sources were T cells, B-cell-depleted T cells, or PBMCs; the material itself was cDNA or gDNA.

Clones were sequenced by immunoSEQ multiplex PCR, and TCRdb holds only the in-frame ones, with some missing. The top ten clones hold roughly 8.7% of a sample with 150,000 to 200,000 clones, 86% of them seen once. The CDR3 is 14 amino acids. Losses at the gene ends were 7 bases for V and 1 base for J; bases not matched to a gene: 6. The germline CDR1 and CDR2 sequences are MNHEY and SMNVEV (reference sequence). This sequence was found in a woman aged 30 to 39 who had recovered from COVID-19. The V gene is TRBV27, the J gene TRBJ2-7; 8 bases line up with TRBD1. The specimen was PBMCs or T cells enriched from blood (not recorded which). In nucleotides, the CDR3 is TGTGCCAGCACCCGACAGGGGAGGTCCTACGAGCAGTACTTC. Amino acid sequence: CASTRQGRSYEQYF.